Reported below is one TCR beta chain. Its antigen is still unknown. This entry comes from a study of T cells in tuberculosis. Whole-study findings and limits: Active tuberculosis cases were adults; controls were adolescents.

V was trimmed by 7 bases and J by 5 bases, leaving 18 bases between them. The germline CDR1 and CDR2 sequences are SGHVS and FQNEAQ. This CDR3 comprises 15 residues. TCRdb keeps only in-frame clones here, not all; method: immunoSEQ multiplex PCR. The repertoire holds about 43,000 clones, about 94% seen once, with 1.9% in the top ten. At study entry, adolescents had tuberculin skin tests and IGRA screening. The origin of this receptor is a donor aged 10-29 years with latent tuberculosis or without tuberculosis infection. Some clones in this sample may be carry-over from other donors' samples. The rearrangement links TRBV7-8 to TRBJ1-5, with D perhaps TRBD1 (5 bases). The sequenced material came from PBMCs. Here the CDR3 reads CASNPLGGPYQPQHF. Written as DNA, the CDR3 is TGTGCCAGCAACCCTCTGGGGGGACCTTATCAGCCCCAGCATTTT.